This T cell receptor (beta chain) was captured by sequencing in a study of blood T cell repertoires in COVID-19 (dated by TCRdb to the early 2020s). For context, the study as a whole: The collaborator samples originated in the United States, Italy and Spain and spanned the acute and convalescent phases of COVID-19. The samples were drawn from two sources: the first 160 participants of the ongoing ImmuneRACE study, and over 1,000 subjects contributed by 6 global collaborators. Where available, HLA class I and class II types were obtained from metadata supplied by the sample provider rather than from assay-based typing. The repertoires were made available in a free public database intended to serve as a resource for research on the immune response to SARS-CoV-2. The dataset comprised deeply sampled blood TCRbeta repertoires from subjects exposed to, actively infected with, or recovered from COVID-19. The prospective study material was composed of cDNA or gDNA derived from T cells, B-cell-depleted T cells, or PBMCs. A de-identified subject ID, COVID-19 status, age in years and sex were almost always included in the sample metadata. The study at large found these results: Clinical and demographic metadata were provided uncurated, with the amount varying by source and participant.

The V end gives up 7 bases and the J end 1 base, leaving 10 bases in the junction not matched to a gene. The CDR1 and CDR2 encoded by the germline V gene are SGHRS and YFSETQ. CDR3 length: 15 amino acids, cysteine to phenylalanine. The retained sequence is limited to the CDR3, 45 bases, with the frame set at the first base. TCRbeta CDR3 regions were amplified from genomic DNA by means of the immunoSEQ Assay, a bias-controlled multiplex PCR. As for the original processing: Nucleated cell counts per sample were estimated from amplification of reference gene primers within the assay. To quantify the absolute abundance of each unique TCRbeta CDR3 rearrangement, sequence reads were collapsed and filtered. For each sample, productive Simpson clonality was calculated by taking the square root of Simpson's diversity index across productive rearrangements. TCRdb provides this immuneACCESS table in a form limited to in-frame rearrangements. Some clones are lacking; in checked studies, under half of them reflect an unresolved V gene, and why the rest are absent is not known. V and J calls and clone size are those listed in that table; D and trimming were worked out from the DNA. The sample data list some 170,000 clones, and about 88% of these were observed just once. The ten most abundant clones make up 1% to 1.5% of the sample.

Comment on this clone: Its binding antigen is unknown. No base qualities exist here, and no much larger clone lies one base off it.

Participants in the prospective study were enrolled through a virtual design, were aged roughly 18 to 100 years, and lived in about two dozen United States geographic areas. In the prospective study, participants were assigned to cohorts based on the clinical history participants reported in a screening survey and a study questionnaire. Mobile phlebotomists in the prospective study collected whole blood, serum and a nasopharyngeal or oropharyngeal swab from every participant. Additional blood draws and questionnaires over an approximately 2-month period could optionally be provided by prospective study participants. Prospective study blood samples were shipped either frozen or at room temperature before DNA extraction.

The chain is made from TRBV5-1 and TRBJ2-7, and 8 junction bases match TRBD2. The source material was PBMCs or T cells enriched from blood (not recorded which). The receptor was isolated from a human donor with acute COVID-19. The donor label of this sample is uncertain. The sequence in DNA is TGCGCCAGCGGCCGGGGGGGGGCACCATCCTACGAGCAGTACTTC. Its translation is CASGRGGAPSYEQYF.